This T cell receptor (beta chain) was documented in a study of beta chain features in type 1 diabetes (dated by TCRdb to 2017 to 2018). Regarding the study in general: No differences in mean age, gender distribution, total cell number or subset yield were found between patients and healthy donors. A total of about 100,000,000 sorted cells were examined across all samples, and RNA yield correlated strongly with the number of cells per subset. In the study, recently diagnosed type 1 diabetes patients and matched healthy donors were compared on the TCRB repertoires of their sorted circulating CD4+ T cell subsets. Regulatory and stem cell-like memory subsets were isolated from only 8 patients and roughly 8 healthy donors, whereas naive and central memory subsets came from all 30 or so donors. What the research found in general, with its limitations: A moderate but significant shortening of TCRB CDR3 length was observed in type 1 diabetes patients in all four CD4+ subsets. Sequencing cDNA rather than genomic DNA could over-represent highly expressing activated cells, although activation and CD3 levels did not differ between groups. The naive, central memory and regulatory TCRB repertoires appeared to resemble one another more closely among patients than among healthy donors. PCR might favor shorter templates, but patient and control samples were amplified and corrected together, so any skew would affect both groups equally. Fewer insertions and more nucleotide deletions at VDJ recombination sites were observed in patients with type 1 diabetes, implying thymic rearrangement abnormalities. Because the HLA sub-analyses included only small numbers of individuals, any influence of HLA type on TCRB rearrangement was left unresolved.

All of the isolated RNA was reverse transcribed with the High Capacity cDNA Reverse Transcription Kit, so expressed TCRB transcripts were sequenced. Deep immunoSEQ sequencing was applied to naive, central memory and regulatory T cell samples, giving an average of approximately 4 million total reads per sample. Sorted cells were lysed in RLT buffer and RNA was extracted with DNase-treated RNeasy Micro or Mini kits, depending on cell number. To prevent cross-contamination, each cell subset was processed individually, whereas patient and healthy donor samples were processed jointly. The immunoSEQ multiplex PCR was used to amplify TCRB sequences from cDNA, yielding 87-bp fragments that span the CDR3 region. Amplicons were sequenced on the Illumina HiSeq platform. For the original study's pipeline: PCR bias was corrected computationally using synthetic template baselines, and reads within Hamming distance 2 were collapsed, with unmergeable singletons discarded. Reads were aligned against IMGT so that V, D and J genes, CDR3 length and insertions or deletions at six rearrangement sites could be assigned. Within each subset, clonotype counts were normalized to sorted cell number, after which true diversity and Gini coefficients were computed with the tcR R package. The overlap coefficient, calculated on TCRB nucleotide sequences, was used to measure repertoire sharing. As a proxy for the pre-selection repertoire, out-of-frame TCRB sequences from naive cells were analyzed. TCRdb retrieved this table from immuneACCESS and kept in-frame rearrangements only. Not all clones are present; in checked studies, unresolved V genes account for under half, and no reason is known for the remainder. V and J calls and clone size are those listed in that table; D and trimming were worked out from the DNA. The sample table shows roughly 350,000 clones, and about 11% are seen once. Together, the top ten hold 0.015% of the sample.

The CDR3 starts with the cysteine, ends with the phenylalanine, and has 13 residues. CDR3 DNA is the only sequence kept; it has 39 bases, read in frame from the first base. Cut back by 7 bases and 5 bases, the V and J ends lie 14 bases apart. In the germline V gene, CDR1 corresponds to MDHEN and CDR2 to SYDVKM. Concerning this clone: The antigen it binds to is not known. It has no much larger one-base neighbor in the sample; base qualities were not kept.

From each donor, a single peripheral blood sample of approximately 110 mL on average was drawn into heparinised tubes. A BD FACSAria II was used to sort naive, central memory, regulatory and stem cell-like memory CD4+ T cells with a panel that included CD45RO, CCR7, CD25, CD127, CD95 and CD27. Purity was above 95% for every sorted population. PBMCs were isolated immediately by Lymphoprep density gradient centrifugation and stained directly without culture. So that batch effects would be minimized, each experiment stained and sorted samples in pairs, pairing one healthy donor with one patient. What was sequenced was naive CD4+ T cells from blood. This specimen's cell subset or site label, per the study, means: true naive CD4+ T cells. The sequence joins TRBV28 to TRBJ1-2, and possibly TRBD1, on 5 matching bases. This receptor was taken from a woman aged 25 to 39 in good health. The nucleotides are TGTGCCAGCAATCGGGGGGGTTTATATGGCTACACCTTC. The translation is CASNRGGLYGYTF.